The 19 T cell receptor beta chains presented below share a single source sample, sequenced in a study of technical replicates of blood from four donors. The repertoire was sequenced with immunoSEQ multiplex PCR; TCRdb's copy has only in-frame clones and lacks some. The repertoire consists of around 75,000 clones, with 90% to 95% occurring once and the leading ten covering 0.27%. Sequenced input: T cells isolated from PBMCs. These TCRs come from a human donor in good health.

The chain joins TRBV15 to TRBJ2-5, with 7 bases aligning to TRBD2. The CDR3 has 14 amino acids. V lost 0 bases, J lost 3 bases, and 1 base stayed unmatched. The germline gives CDR1 LNHNV, CDR2 YYDKDF (reference sequence). The CDR3 sequence: CATSRDRGEETQYF. Here the CDR3 DNA reads TGTGCCACCAGCAGAGATCGGGGGGAAGAGACCCAGTACTTC.

This clone was recorded a few times. V gene TRBV19 combines with J gene TRBJ2-5; TRBD1 aligns across 8 bases. The CDR3 runs 13 residues. V lost 6 bases and J lost 5; bases outside the gene matches: 5. CDR1 is LNHDA, CDR2 SQIVND, per germline (reference sequence). The CDR3 sequence: CASSPNRGETQYF. In nucleotides, the CDR3 is TGTGCCAGTAGCCCGAACAGGGGGGAGACCCAGTACTTC.

Points on this clone: The sample contains more than one DNA sequence encoding this CDR3. The V gene is TRBV18, the J gene TRBJ1-1, with D tentatively TRBD1 (6 bases). Trimming removed 4 bases at V and 1 base at J, with 7 bases between. CDR3 size: 13 residues. Germline V gives CDR1 KGHSH, CDR2 LQKENI. CDR3 DNA: TGTGCCAGCTCACGGGACAAGAACACTGAAGCTTTCTTT. This codes for CASSRDKNTEAFF.

CDR3 DNA: TGTGCCAGCTCACCACTAAGTATCTGGACAGGCGAAACCTACGAGCAGTACTTC. Translated: CASSPLSIWTGETYEQYF. The chain uses TRBV18 and TRBJ2-7, with TRBD1 identical over 7 bases. The J segment lost 2 bases and the V segment lost 1 base, leaving 14 bases of the junction unmatched. Germline CDR1 is KGHSH and CDR2 is LQKENI. The CDR3 length is 18 residues.

The chain joins TRBV25-1 to TRBJ2-3, with D uncertain. The CDR3 is 13 residues long. Trimming left V 1 base short and J 2 bases short, with 4 bases between. In germline, CDR1 is MGHDK, CDR2 SYGVNS. This CDR3 is CASSEFYTDTQYF. The CDR3 DNA sequence: TGTGCCAGCAGTGAATTTTACACAGATACGCAGTATTTT.

The chain is built from TRBV6-5 and TRBJ2-1; TRBD1 matches 9 bases. Germline-derived CDR1 and CDR2 are MNHEY and SVGAGI. With 4 bases clipped from V and 6 bases from J, the junction kept 7 bases outside the gene matches. The CDR3 extends over 15 amino acids. DNA for the CDR3: TGTGCCAGCAGTTTCCTGGACAGGGGCGCCAATGAGCAGTTCTTC. Amino acids: CASSFLDRGANEQFF.

The CDR3 coding sequence is TGTGCCAGCACAGACTCTAATTCACCCCTCCACTTT. It codes for CASTDSNSPLHF. The chain employs TRBV25-1 and TRBJ1-6; D is undetermined. Per germline, CDR1 MGHDK and CDR2 SYGVNS. V gave up 7 bases and J gave up 6 bases, with 7 bases separating them. The CDR3 is 12 residues long.

This chain links TRBV27 with TRBJ2-7; 7 positions agree with TRBD1. The CDR3 spans 9 residues. Germline V CDR1 and CDR2: MNHEY, SMNVEV (reference sequence). V dropped 10 bases and J dropped 6; count of bases not matched to a gene: 0. The DNA of the CDR3 is TGTGCCAAGGGGGCCGAGCAGTACTTC. Translating it yields CAKGAEQYF.

This chain's CDR3 is CASSQGNGETNYGYTF. The CDR3 bases are TGCGCCAGCAGCCAAGGGAACGGGGAAACTAACTATGGCTACACCTTC. This rearrangement joins TRBV4-1 to TRBJ1-2; D gene uncertain. Germline V gene lookup returns CDR1 MGHRA and CDR2 YSYEKL. V lost 1 base and J lost 0, with 12 bases in between. There are 16 residues in the CDR3.

V and J are TRBV11-2 and TRBJ2-3; the D gene is possibly TRBD2 (6 bases). Trimming pared 5 bases from V and 0 bases from J, leaving 12 bases between. CDR1 is SGHAT, CDR2 FQNNGV, per germline. The CDR3 extends over 15 amino acids. This CDR3 reads CASSAVSGSTDTQYF. CDR3 nucleotides: TGTGCCAGCAGCGCCGTTAGCGGTAGCACAGATACGCAGTATTTT.

This rearrangement joins TRBV7-9 to TRBJ2-1, with 13 nucleotides matching TRBD2. Germline V gene sequence: CDR1 SEHNR, CDR2 FQNEAQ (reference sequence). The CDR3 extends over 16 amino acids. Trimming at V came to 0 bases and at J to 9 bases, leaving 5 bases not matched to a gene. Written as DNA, the CDR3 is TGTGCCAGCAGCTTAGCTTGGACTAGCGGGAGCGGTGAGCAGTTCTTC. It translates to CASSLAWTSGSGEQFF.

This clone was seen a single time. The CDR3 DNA sequence: TGCAGCGTTGAACGGCGGGACCCGAACACCGGGGAGCTGTTTTTT. Translating it yields CSVERRDPNTGELFF. The chain carries TRBV29-1 and TRBJ2-2; TRBD2 might be the D (6 bases). The V end lost 2 bases, the J end lost 0 bases, and 10 bases lay between the germline ends. The CDR3 sequence is 15 residues long. Germline V gives CDR1 SQVTM, CDR2 ANQGSEA.

The chain employs TRBV5-4 and TRBJ2-5; tentatively, D is TRBD2 (5 bases). CDR1 and CDR2 (germline): SGHNT, YYREEE (reference sequence). The CDR3 runs to 15 residues. V lost 4 bases to trimming and J lost 0 bases, with 13 bases between them. DNA of the CDR3: TGTGCCAGCAGCCACCGGGGAGAGAACCAAGAGACCCAGTACTTC. This codes for CASSHRGENQETQYF.

The chain has TRBV4-1 and TRBJ2-5; 12 positions match TRBD2. The germline gives CDR1 MGHRA, CDR2 YSYEKL. There are 17 residues in the CDR3. V dropped 0 bases and J dropped 4; count of bases not matched to a gene: 6. The CDR3 DNA is TGCGCCAGCAGCCAAGATCTAGCGGGGGGGCCGTCAGAGACCCAGTACTTC. Amino acid sequence: CASSQDLAGGPSETQYF.

The V and J genes are TRBV2 and TRBJ2-5; TRBD2 might be the D (6 bases). CDR1 is SNHLY and CDR2 is FYNNEI in the germline V gene. This CDR3 has 12 residues. Trimming took off 7 bases at V and 13 bases at J, with 19 bases between the two ends. CDR3 sequence: CASIGVLGRLYF. The CDR3 bases are TGTGCCAGCATAGGCGTATTAGGGAGGCTGTACTTC.

The chain recombines TRBV5-1 with TRBJ1-4; D remains unclear. V gave up 2 bases and J gave up 3 bases, with 8 bases separating them. The CDR3 has 14 amino acids. Germline V gene data show CDR1 as SGHRS and CDR2 as YFSETQ. CDR3 residues: CASSLSESNEKLFF. The CDR3, as DNA: TGCGCCAGCAGCTTATCAGAATCTAATGAAAAACTGTTTTTT.

The rearrangement joins TRBV5-4 to TRBJ2-7; weak D call: TRBD2 (7 bases). CDR1 is SGHNT, CDR2 YYREEE, per germline (reference sequence). V was clipped by 4 bases and J by 3 bases, with 17 bases between them. This CDR3 contains 15 residues. This CDR3 reads CASSPGGGSYYEQYF. Here the CDR3 DNA reads TGTGCCAGCAGCCCGGGGGGCGGGAGCTACTACGAGCAGTACTTC.

The chain recombines TRBV20-1 with TRBJ2-7; TRBD2 aligns across 7 bases. Per the germline V gene, CDR1 is DFQATT and CDR2 is SNEGSKA (reference sequence). Trimming at V came to 1 base and at J to 6 bases, leaving 0 bases not matched to a gene. This CDR3 is 11 amino acids long. The CDR3 sequence: CSARGGGEQYF. DNA for the CDR3: TGCAGTGCTAGAGGGGGGGGCGAGCAGTACTTC.

V usage is TRBV11-2 and J usage is TRBJ2-1; D remains ambiguous. The germline V and J ends were trimmed by 3 bases and 8 bases, with 5 bases remaining between them. Germline CDR1 SGHAT, CDR2 FQNNGV. The CDR3 consists of 11 residues. The DNA for the CDR3 is TGTGCCAGCAGCTTTTCTCATGAGCAGTTCTTC. It translates to CASSFSHEQFF.